A single sample is the source of the 6 T cell receptor beta chains below, sequenced in a study of OX40 agonist ivuxolimab in advanced cancers. The data were produced by immunoSEQ multiplex PCR, yet TCRdb's version contains in-frame clones alone and is incomplete. The top ten clones hold about 7.6% of a sample with about 83,000 clones, roughly 89% of them seen once. Sequencing was performed on CD4+ or CD8+ T cells sorted from blood, taken in a trial of the OX40 agonist ivuxolimab. These receptors were collected from an adult with an advanced solid tumor such as melanoma, head and neck, liver or kidney cancer.

This sequence joins TRBV19 and TRBJ1-1, with a possible D match to TRBD1 (5 bases). V lost 7 bases to trimming and J lost 5 bases, with 11 bases between them. CDR1 is LNHDA, CDR2 SQIVND, per germline (reference sequence). This CDR3 has 12 residues. The CDR3 DNA reads TGTGCCAGTAATTTCGGGGGAACTGAAGCTTTCTTT. Its translation: CASNFGGTEAFF.

This chain joins TRBV30 and TRBJ1-1, with D perhaps matching TRBD1 (6 bases). V lost 0 bases to trimming and J lost 6 bases, with 11 bases between them. There are 13 residues in the CDR3. Germline CDR1 GTSNPN, CDR2 SVGIG (reference sequence). CDR3 nucleotide sequence: TGTGCCTGGAGTGTAAAGGGGGAACCTGAAGCTTTCTTT. It codes for CAWSVKGEPEAFF. Full variable domain (rest looked up from reference TRBV30 and TRBJ1-1): SQTIHQWPATLVQPVGSPLSLECTVEGTSNPNLYWYRQAAGRGLQLLFYSVGIGQISSEVPQNLSASRPQDRQFILSSKKLLLSDSGFYLCAWSVKGEPEAFFGQGTRLTVV.

This clone is a singleton in its sample. The chain employs TRBV6-1 and TRBJ1-5, with D perhaps matching TRBD1 (5 bases). V was trimmed by 10 bases and J by 0 bases, leaving 13 bases between them. Germline-derived CDR1 and CDR2 are MNHNS and SASEGT. CDR3 length: 14 amino acids. The CDR3 coding sequence is TGTGCCACCCGGGACCTCTATAGCAATCAGCCCCAGCATTTT. Translating gives CATRDLYSNQPQHF.

This rearrangement joins TRBV7-8 to TRBJ2-3; 7 bases agree with TRBD2. CDR1 and CDR2 (germline): SGHVS, FQNEAQ. V shed 2 bases, J shed 2 bases, and the junction held 4 bases outside the gene matches. This CDR3 contains 15 residues. The CDR3, as DNA: TGTGCCAGCAGCTTATATGGGACTATCACAGATACGCAGTATTTT. As protein: CASSLYGTITDTQYF.

The genes are TRBV4-1 and TRBJ2-3; 8 bases agree with TRBD2. V lost 4 bases and J lost 8; bases outside the gene matches: 11. The CDR3 sequence is 15 residues long. Germline V gene lookup returns CDR1 MGHRA and CDR2 YSYEKL. For the CDR3, the DNA is TGCGCCAGCAGCCCGGGAGGGGCGCCTTCTTCTACGCAGTATTTT. Translating it yields CASSPGGAPSSTQYF.

The rearrangement uses TRBV7-3 and TRBJ1-1; 8 nucleotides match TRBD1. After removal of 1 base from V and 5 bases from J, the junction contained 15 bases not matched to a gene. The CDR3 runs 18 residues. Germline V gives CDR1 SGHTA, CDR2 FQGTGA. The DNA for the CDR3 is TGTGCCAGCAGCTTAAAAAGGGGTCTACAGGGGGAGCAAACTGAAGCTTTCTTT. Its translation is CASSLKRGLQGEQTEAFF. The full variable domain, rest sourced from reference TRBV7-3 and TRBJ1-1, is GAGVSQTPSNKVTEKGKYVELRCDPISGHTALYWYRQSLGQGPEFLIYFQGTGAADDSGLPNDRFFAVRPEGSVSTLKIQRTERGDSAVYLCASSLKRGLQGEQTEAFFGQGTRLTVV.